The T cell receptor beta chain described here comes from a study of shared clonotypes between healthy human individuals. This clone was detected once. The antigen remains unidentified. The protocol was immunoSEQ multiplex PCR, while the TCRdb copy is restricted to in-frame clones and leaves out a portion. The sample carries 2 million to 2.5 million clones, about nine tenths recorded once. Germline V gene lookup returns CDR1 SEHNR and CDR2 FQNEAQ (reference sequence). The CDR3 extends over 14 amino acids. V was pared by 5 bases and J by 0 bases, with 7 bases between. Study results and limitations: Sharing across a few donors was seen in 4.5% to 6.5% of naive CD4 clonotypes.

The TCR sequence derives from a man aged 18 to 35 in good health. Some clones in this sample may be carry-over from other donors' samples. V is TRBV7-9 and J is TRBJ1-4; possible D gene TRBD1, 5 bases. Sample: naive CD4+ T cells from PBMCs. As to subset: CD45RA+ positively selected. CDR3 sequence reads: CASSIRATNEKLFF. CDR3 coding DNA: TGTGCCAGCAGCATCAGGGCAACTAATGAAAAACTGTTTTTT.